This passage covers 8 T cell receptor beta chains from one sample sequenced in a study of beta chain features in type 1 diabetes. Every bit of the isolated RNA underwent reverse transcription, so sequencing read expressed TCRB transcripts. Clones were read by immunoSEQ multiplex PCR, and TCRdb kept only the in-frame ones, dropping some. The sample has roughly 400,000 clones, around 15% seen once. Sequencing was performed on naive CD4+ T cells from blood. Source of these receptors: a young woman in good health.

This clone occurred a few times. This chain uses TRBV7-2 with TRBJ1-3, with unresolved D. Germline V gene sequence: CDR1 SGHTA, CDR2 FQGNSA. This CDR3 has 12 residues. Deletions cut 0 bases from V and 8 bases from J, with 5 bases between. The DNA of the CDR3 is TGTGCCAGCAGCTTAGCCCGGGACACCATATATTTT. This encodes CASSLARDTIYF.

The genes are TRBV2 and TRBJ2-7; the D gene is possibly TRBD1 (6 bases). Germline CDR1 and CDR2: SNHLY and FYNNEI. V lost 8 bases to trimming and J lost 5 bases, with 13 bases between them. This CDR3 region has 12 residues. Here the CDR3 DNA reads TGTGCCAGCGAATCAGGGGTCGACGAGCAGTACTTC. It translates to CASESGVDEQYF. Full variable domain (outside the CDR3, taken from reference TRBV2 and TRBJ2-7): EPEVTQTPSHQVTQMGQEVILRCVPISNHLYFYWYRQILGQKVEFLVSFYNNEISEKSEIFDDQFSVERPDGSNFTLKIRSTKLEDSAMYFCASESGVDEQYFGPGTRLTVT.

This clone has a handful of counts. The rearrangement uses TRBV23-1 and TRBJ2-7; 9 bases are a match to TRBD1. TRBV23-1 is annotated as an ORF whose role is uncertain. V lost 4 bases to trimming and J lost 2 bases; unmatched junction nucleotides: 9. This CDR3 spans 16 amino acids. CDR3 in amino acids: CASSLNRGPAPYEQYF. In DNA form, the CDR3 reads TGCGCCAGCAGTCTTAACAGGGGGCCGGCCCCCTACGAGCAGTACTTC.

In its sample, this clone was seen a few times. The chain carries TRBV7-6 and TRBJ2-3; D is ambiguous. Germline V gives CDR1 SGHVS, CDR2 FNYEAQ. Trimming pared 5 bases from V and 7 bases from J, leaving 13 bases between. The CDR3 runs to 13 residues. The CDR3 is CASSLGSINTQYF. The CDR3, as DNA: TGTGCCAGCAGCCTGGGCTCCATTAATACGCAGTATTTT.

The CDR3 region has the DNA TGTGCCAGCAGCTTGGCGGGTCAGGGCCATGAGCAGTTCTTC. Amino acids: CASSLAGQGHEQFF. This chain joins TRBV5-4 and TRBJ2-1; perhaps TRBD1 as D (5 bases). Germline CDR1 and CDR2: SGHNT and YYREEE (reference sequence). V lost 0 bases to trimming and J lost 8 bases, with 12 bases between them. The CDR3 contains 14 residues.

V gene TRBV5-4 combines with J gene TRBJ2-3, with 12 positions matching TRBD1. The ends lost 9 bases at V and 3 bases at J; junction bases unmatched: 8. Germline V gives CDR1 SGHNT, CDR2 YYREEE (reference sequence). CDR3 size: 15 residues. As DNA, the CDR3 is TGTGCCACTCACCGGGACAGGGGGCGAACAGATACGCAGTATTTT. Encoded protein: CATHRDRGRTDTQYF.

The V gene is TRBV15, the J gene TRBJ2-7; 7 bases fit TRBD1. This CDR3 contains 16 residues. V was pared by 3 bases and J by 6 bases, with 14 bases of the junction left unmatched. Germline assignment: CDR1 LNHNV and CDR2 YYDKDF (reference sequence). The CDR3 loop is CATSSPRQGGNFEQYF. DNA for the CDR3: TGTGCCACCAGCAGCCCCCGACAGGGTGGAAACTTCGAGCAGTACTTC.

This clone was counted between two and nine times. V gene TRBV5-1 combines with J gene TRBJ2-1; TRBD1 matches at 7 bases. Germline V gene data show CDR1 as SGHRS and CDR2 as YFSETQ. The CDR3 extends over 12 amino acids. J lost 7 bases, V lost 4 bases, and 2 bases had no gene match. CDR3 coding DNA: TGCGCCAGCAGCCACAGGGGTAATGAGCAGTTCTTC. This sequence encodes CASSHRGNEQFF.